The next 12 T cell receptor beta chains were all read from a single sample in a study of cytomegalovirus exposure and HLA in healthy donors. It was with 60 Vbeta and 13 Jbeta primers that the PCR ran. Assay: immunoSEQ multiplex PCR; the TCRdb copy retains only in-frame clones and omits some. The repertoire holds around 150,000 clones, with around 77% as singletons. The sequenced sample was PBMCs. These TCRs come from a woman in her fifties or sixties in good health and CMV-seronegative.

The chain recombines TRBV7-2 with TRBJ1-1; 7 bases are a match to TRBD1. The CDR3 totals 17 residues. Trimming took 4 bases from V and 0 from J; bases not matched to a gene: 11. The germline gives CDR1 SGHTA, CDR2 FQGNSA. CDR3 amino acids: CASSSRATGALNTEAFF. CDR3 DNA sequence: TGTGCCAGCAGCTCCCGGGCCACAGGGGCCCTGAACACTGAAGCTTTCTTT.

This chain links TRBV10-3 with TRBJ2-7; 16 bases line up with TRBD2. Germline-derived CDR1 and CDR2 are ENHRY and SYGVKD. The CDR3 runs to 17 residues. V dropped 10 bases and J dropped 1; count of bases not matched to a gene: 10. DNA of the CDR3: TGTGCCACCCTCGGGACTAGCGGGGGGGAGCTATCCTACGAGCAGTACTTC. Amino acid sequence: CATLGTSGGELSYEQYF.

The J gene is TRBJ2-7, the V gene TRBV6-5; TRBD2 aligns across 11 bases. The J segment lost 6 bases and the V segment lost 4 bases, leaving 11 bases of the junction unmatched. Per germline, CDR1 MNHEY and CDR2 SVGAGI. The CDR3 totals 16 residues. As DNA, the CDR3 is TGTGCCAGCAGTTTCCTAGCGGGGGGTAGGTTCTTCGAGCAGTACTTC. It is translated as CASSFLAGGRFFEQYF.

The chain has TRBV10-3 and TRBJ1-2, with no clear D. This CDR3 contains 11 residues. Looked up from germline, CDR1 is ENHRY and CDR2 is SYGVKD. The V end was cut by 10 bases, the J end by 2 bases, with 8 bases between. The CDR3 loop is CATEGNYGYTF. CDR3 DNA sequence: TGTGCCACCGAGGGCAACTATGGCTACACCTTC.

The chain couples TRBV6-6 to TRBJ2-3; 9 positions agree with TRBD2. This CDR3 is built from 15 residues. In germline, CDR1 is MNHNY, CDR2 SVGAGI (reference sequence). With 3 bases clipped from V and 4 bases from J, the junction kept 5 bases outside the gene matches. The CDR3 sequence is CASSYASGVADTQYF. CDR3 in DNA: TGTGCCAGCAGTTATGCTAGCGGGGTAGCAGATACGCAGTATTTT.

As regards this clone: This sample also contains other DNA sequences that code for the same CDR3. The rearrangement joins TRBV5-1 to TRBJ2-3; the D gene is possibly TRBD1 (5 bases). V lost 0 bases, J lost 4 bases, and 12 bases lay in between. In germline, CDR1 is SGHRS, CDR2 YFSETQ. This CDR3 contains 15 residues. DNA of the CDR3: TGCGCCAGCAGCTTGGGGCAGGGTGGCGCAGATACGCAGTATTTT. Residues: CASSLGQGGADTQYF.

The chain carries TRBV4-1 and TRBJ2-7, with 9 nucleotides matching TRBD2. CDR3 length equals 14 residues. The V segment lost 5 bases and the J segment 4 bases; nucleotides outside the gene matches: 6. Per germline, CDR1 MGHRA and CDR2 YSYEKL. CDR3 region: CASSFGAGGYEQYF. Here the CDR3 DNA reads TGCGCCAGCAGCTTTGGAGCGGGGGGATACGAGCAGTACTTC.

This sequence joins TRBV28 and TRBJ1-1; D not certain. The V gene lost 3 bases and the J gene lost 1 base, with 15 bases spanning the gap. The CDR3 length is 16 residues. The V gene's germline CDR1 is MDHEN and CDR2 SYDVKM. CDR3: CASSFSREKGNTEAFF. The CDR3 DNA is TGTGCCAGCAGTTTTTCACGGGAAAAGGGGAACACTGAAGCTTTCTTT.

The rearrangement links TRBV7-2 to TRBJ2-2; TRBD1 matches at 7 bases. Germline CDR1 SGHTA, CDR2 FQGNSA. Losses at the gene ends were 3 bases for V and 4 bases for J; bases not matched to a gene: 5. The CDR3 is 15 amino acids. In DNA, the CDR3 is TGTGCCAGCAGCTTGAGGGGGCGAATCACCGGGGAGCTGTTTTTT. This gives the protein CASSLRGRITGELFF.

The chain couples TRBV5-1 to TRBJ2-1; a weak D match, TRBD1 (9 bases). Germline V gene data show CDR1 as SGHRS and CDR2 as YFSETQ. The CDR3 is 17 amino acids. Between the trimmed V and J ends, which lost 0 bases and 1 base, there was a span of 14 bases. CDR3 in amino acids: CASSLVAGQGSYNEQFF. Written as DNA, the CDR3 is TGCGCCAGCAGCTTGGTAGCGGGACAGGGATCCTACAATGAGCAGTTCTTC.

The chain combines TRBV10-3 with TRBJ1-1, with TRBD1 identical over 8 bases. Trimming at V came to 0 bases and at J to 4 bases, leaving 7 bases not matched to a gene. The V gene's germline CDR1 is ENHRY and CDR2 SYGVKD. The CDR3 totals 16 residues. The CDR3 loop is CAISESSGGLSTEAFF. CDR3 DNA sequence: TGTGCCATCAGTGAGTCGTCAGGGGGCTTGAGCACTGAAGCTTTCTTT.

This sequence joins TRBV29-1 and TRBJ1-1; D is ambiguous. CDR1 SQVTM and CDR2 ANQGSEA come from the germline V gene. The V gene lost 4 bases and the J gene lost 4 bases, with 16 bases spanning the gap. The CDR3 is made up of 14 amino acids. As DNA, the CDR3 is TGCAGCGTTGTTCGGGGAGACGGGAGCACTGAAGCTTTCTTT. This sequence encodes CSVVRGDGSTEAFF.